Listed here is a single T cell receptor (beta chain). Germline V gene sequence: CDR1 SNHLY, CDR2 FYNNEI. V was cut by 1 base and J by 7 bases, with 17 bases left in between. CDR3 size: 15 residues. This specimen comes from a study of shared clonotypes between healthy human individuals. Study-wide context: Aged between 18 and 49, the donors were two women and three men.

At deep level, the assay was performed. Clones were read by immunoSEQ multiplex PCR, and TCRdb kept only the in-frame ones, dropping some. This table holds about 470,000 clones, around 79% found once. Sequencing was performed on PBMCs. The clonotype was recovered from a woman aged 40 to 50 in good health. Some clones in this sample may be carry-over from other donors' samples. J is TRBJ2-7 and V is TRBV2, with D perhaps TRBD1 or TRBD2 (5 bases each). CDR3 sequence (DNA): TGTGCCAGCAGTGAAGGGGACGGCACAAGGGGTGAGCAGTACTTC. Protein sequence: CASSEGDGTRGEQYF.